This note documents a single TCR beta chain sequence. The antigen remains unidentified. Germline CDR1 SGHRS, CDR2 YFSETQ. Trimming took 7 bases from V and 2 from J; bases not matched to a gene: 9. The CDR3 contains 15 residues. The sample belongs to a study of T cells in localized non-small cell lung cancer. The study's findings and limits: Uninvolved nearby lung showed the greatest T cell clonality, exceeding that found in tumor. Heterogeneity is still possible, as just one tumor region was sequenced. Adjacent lung tissue had a median about 57 of the top 100 clones found in the tumor. Overall survival was longer when the density of T cells in the blood was higher.

Produced via immunoSEQ multiplex PCR; TCRdb's table is partial and in-frame only. The sample shows approximately 81,000 clones, 70% to 90% of them seen only once. This receptor was obtained from a woman aged 40 to 75 with stage I squamous cell lung carcinoma. This sample comprised peripheral blood, obtained before any cancer treatment. The V gene is TRBV5-1, the J gene TRBJ2-1; 7 nucleotides line up with TRBD1. Written as DNA, the CDR3 is TGCGCCAGCCACCGCGACAGGGAGACCTACAATGAGCAGTTCTTC. This translates into CASHRDRETYNEQFF.